Here is one T cell receptor (beta chain) with its context. This specimen belongs to a study of blood T cell repertoires in COVID-19. Sequencing was performed with immunoSEQ multiplex PCR; in TCRdb, only in-frame clones are kept and a portion is missing. The table includes about 270,000 clones, approximately 84% detected once. What was sequenced was peripheral blood. The TCR originated in a human donor with COVID-19, enrolled during active disease. The donor label of this sample is uncertain.

In nucleotides, the CDR3 is TGTGCCAGCAGCGTCGACAGTTCCTCTGGGGCCAACGTCCTGACTTTC. Its translation is CASSVDSSSGANVLTF. This chain uses TRBV7-3 with TRBJ2-6, with D perhaps TRBD1 (5 bases). V was trimmed by 5 bases and J by 0 bases, leaving 11 bases between them. CDR3 length: 16 amino acids. Germline V lookup: CDR1 SGHTA, CDR2 FQGTGA.